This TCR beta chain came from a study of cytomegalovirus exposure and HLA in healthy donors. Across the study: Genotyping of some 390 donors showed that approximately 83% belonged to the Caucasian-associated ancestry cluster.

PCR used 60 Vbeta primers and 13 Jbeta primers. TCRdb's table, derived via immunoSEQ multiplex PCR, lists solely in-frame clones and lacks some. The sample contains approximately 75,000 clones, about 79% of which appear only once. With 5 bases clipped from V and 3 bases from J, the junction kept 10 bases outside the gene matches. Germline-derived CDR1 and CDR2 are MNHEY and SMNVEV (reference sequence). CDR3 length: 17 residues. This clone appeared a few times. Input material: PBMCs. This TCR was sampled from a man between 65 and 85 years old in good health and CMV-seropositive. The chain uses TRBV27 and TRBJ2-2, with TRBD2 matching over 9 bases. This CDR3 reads CASSEFAGGRDTGELFF. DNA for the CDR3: TGTGCCAGCAGTGAATTCGCGGGGGGGCGGGACACCGGGGAGCTGTTTTTT.